A single sample is the source of the 2 T cell receptor beta chains below, sequenced in a study of vaccination effects on CD4 cells after COVID-19. In the ViraFEST assay, antigen-specific CD4+ clonotypes were identified by expansion after peptide-pool stimulation. Culturing for 10 days preceded CD4+ T cell isolation. Between March and December 2020, the person had a SARS-CoV-2 infection that PCR confirmed. Participants were vaccinated with two doses of either the BNT162b2 or mRNA-1273 vaccine. These receptors' targets are unknown. Method: immunoSEQ multiplex PCR; TCRdb's copy keeps in-frame clones and lacks some. Of 15,000 to 20,000 clones in the sample, 76% were seen once. This material consisted of CD4+ T cells from PBMCs cultured with SARS-CoV-2 spike peptides, taken after COVID-19 vaccination. Receptors originate from a human donor who had a prior SARS-CoV-2 infection.

This clone was detected only once. V and J are TRBV9 and TRBJ2-2; 9 bases fit TRBD2. Germline CDR1 and CDR2: SGDLS and YYNGEE. The CDR3 covers 15 residues. V was clipped by 2 bases and J by 5 bases; unmatched bases: 4. The CDR3, as DNA: TGTGCCAGCAGCGTTAGCGGGAGAACGACCGGGGAGCTGTTTTTT. Translating it yields CASSVSGRTTGELFF.

This clone is termed medium-sized. This chain joins TRBV2 and TRBJ1-6; D possibly corresponds to TRBD1 (5 bases). The V end was cut by 6 bases, the J end by 12 bases, with 18 bases between. Germline V gives CDR1 SNHLY, CDR2 FYNNEI. The CDR3 runs 14 residues. CDR3 DNA sequence: TGTGCCAGCAGAGATACAGGAGGACTGCAACCCCTCCACTTT. Translating gives CASRDTGGLQPLHF.